These 12 T cell receptor beta chains share one sample of origin, sequenced in a study of cytomegalovirus exposure and HLA in healthy donors. The PCR employed 60 Vbeta primers together with 13 Jbeta primers. Clones were read by immunoSEQ multiplex PCR, and TCRdb kept only the in-frame ones, dropping some. The data contain fewer than 150,000 clones, around 70% of them singletons. Input material: PBMCs. All receptors derive from a woman aged 25 to 39 in good health and CMV-seronegative.

The chain links TRBV7-9 to TRBJ2-2, with a weak D call TRBD1 (6 bases). CDR1 is SEHNR and CDR2 is FQNEAQ in the germline V gene (reference sequence). The CDR3 has 13 amino acids. V was pared by 3 bases and J by 5 bases, with 7 bases between. CDR3 sequence reads: CASSFDRTGELFF. In nucleotides, the CDR3 is TGTGCCAGCAGCTTCGACAGGACCGGGGAGCTGTTTTTT.

V gene TRBV30 combines with J gene TRBJ1-1; D not resolved. CDR1 and CDR2 from the germline V gene are GTSNPN and SVGIG (reference sequence). The CDR3 has 13 amino acids. With 0 bases removed from V and 1 base from J, the gap between germline ends came to 6 bases. In DNA, the CDR3 is TGTGCCTGGAGTGTAGACTCGAACACTGAAGCTTTCTTT. This gives the protein CAWSVDSNTEAFF.

The rearrangement links TRBV18 to TRBJ1-6; a weak D match, TRBD1 (6 bases). V lost 4 bases and J lost 9, with 19 bases in between. The length of the CDR3 is 16 residues. Germline V gene sequence: CDR1 KGHSH, CDR2 LQKENI. As DNA, the CDR3 is TGTGCCAGCTCACAGACAGGCCCCCCGTCGAGTTCACCCCTCCACTTT. Its translation: CASSQTGPPSSSPLHF.

The V gene is TRBV7-9, the J gene TRBJ1-2; perhaps TRBD1 as D (5 bases). Germline lookup yields CDR1 SEHNR and CDR2 FQNEAQ (reference sequence). Trimming took off 1 base at V and 8 bases at J, with 14 bases between the two ends. This CDR3 spans 14 amino acids. The CDR3 loop reads CASSLGRDLGGYTF. For the CDR3, the DNA is TGTGCCAGCAGCTTAGGGAGGGACCTCGGAGGCTACACCTTC.

This chain links TRBV7-9 with TRBJ1-4; TRBD1 aligns across 7 bases. CDR3 length: 16 amino acids. J was trimmed by 0 bases and V by 5 bases; bases with no gene match: 6. CDR1 SEHNR and CDR2 FQNEAQ come from the germline V gene (reference sequence). DNA for the CDR3: TGTGCCAGCAGCACGGGGACAGCCTCAACTAATGAAAAACTGTTTTTT. Translation: CASSTGTASTNEKLFF. Together with reference TRBV7-9 and TRBJ1-4, the CDR3 gives the full variable domain: DTGVSQNPRHKITKRGQNVTFRCDPISEHNRLYWYRQTLGQGPEFLTYFQNEAQLEKSRLLSDRFSAERPKGSFSTLEIQRTEQGDSAMYLCASSTGTASTNEKLFFGSGTQLSVL.

The V gene is TRBV19, the J gene TRBJ2-6, with D uncertain. Trimming pared 5 bases from V and 0 bases from J, leaving 5 bases between. Germline V CDR1 and CDR2: LNHDA, SQIVND (reference sequence). This CDR3 is 14 amino acids long. CDR3 amino acids: CASSSGSGANVLTF. CDR3 DNA: TGTGCCAGTAGTTCCGGCTCTGGGGCCAACGTCCTGACTTTC.

The chain uses TRBV10-1 and TRBJ2-1, with 13 bases matching TRBD2. CDR3 length: 16 residues. The J segment lost 3 bases and the V segment lost 2 bases, leaving 1 base of the junction unmatched. From germline, CDR1 is WNHNN and CDR2 SYGVQD (reference sequence). The DNA of the CDR3 is TGCGCCAGCAGTGAGGGGACTAGCGGGGACTACAATGAGCAGTTCTTC. It translates to CASSEGTSGDYNEQFF.

This clone was picked up a small number of times. The CDR3 DNA sequence: TGTGCCAGCAGTGAAGGCAGGGACACCGGGGAGCTGTTTTTT. Amino acid sequence: CASSEGRDTGELFF. The chain joins TRBV25-1 to TRBJ2-2; perhaps TRBD1 as D (5 bases). The V and J ends lost 2 bases and 3 bases respectively, with 7 bases between them. This CDR3 region has 14 residues. The V gene's germline CDR1 is MGHDK and CDR2 SYGVNS.

This clone was picked up many times. The V call is TRBV5-1, the J call TRBJ1-6, with D unresolved. The CDR3 is 16 amino acids. CDR1 and CDR2 from the germline V gene are SGHRS and YFSETQ. The ends were cut back, 4 bases at V and 6 bases at J, with 17 bases in the middle. The DNA of the CDR3 is TGCGCCAGCAGCCCTTCCGGGAGCTCACGTAATTCACCCCTCCACTTT. It specifies CASSPSGSSRNSPLHF.

V is TRBV5-1 and J is TRBJ2-7; 8 bases match TRBD1. CDR1 and CDR2 from the germline V gene are SGHRS and YFSETQ. With V trimmed by 4 bases and J by 3 bases, 6 bases remained unmatched. The CDR3 loop spans 14 amino acids. DNA of the CDR3: TGCGCCAGCAGCAAGCCGACAGGGGACTACGAGCAGTACTTC. This codes for CASSKPTGDYEQYF.

The rearrangement links TRBV2 to TRBJ2-3; maybe TRBD1 (6 bases). V shed 7 bases and J shed 2 bases, with 10 bases lying between them. CDR3 size: 13 residues. Germline CDR1 is SNHLY and CDR2 is FYNNEI. CDR3 sequence: CASMGDITDTQYF. The CDR3 coding sequence is TGTGCCAGCATGGGGGACATCACAGATACGCAGTATTTT.

The chain links TRBV18 to TRBJ1-2, with 7 nucleotides matching TRBD1. CDR1 is KGHSH and CDR2 is LQKENI in the germline V gene. The CDR3 spans 16 residues. J gave up 0 bases and V 5 bases, and 9 bases lay outside the gene matches. The CDR3 loop reads CASSAGTASANYGYTF. CDR3 coding DNA: TGTGCCAGCTCAGCCGGGACAGCGTCCGCTAACTATGGCTACACCTTC. Together with reference TRBV18 and TRBJ1-2, the CDR3 gives the full variable domain: NAGVMQNPRHLVRRRGQEARLRCSPMKGHSHVYWYRQLPEEGLKFMVYLQKENIIDESGMPKERFSAEFPKEGPSILRIQQVVRGDSAAYFCASSAGTASANYGYTFGSGTRLTVV.